The entry that follows covers one T cell receptor beta chain sequence. These data originate in a study of blood T cells in healthy people across ages. A second 7 to 11 cycle PCR used barcoded and J-beta primers. TCRdb reprocessed the 5' RACE reads via MiXCR and lists one record per CDR3 protein. The sample holds fewer than 650,000 distinct CDR3 sequences, 27% seen once. The study drew donors from healthy Caucasian individuals in Russia aged about 6 to 90. The CDR3 spans 12 residues. Germline assignment: CDR1 MDHEN and CDR2 SYDVKM. The data were also submitted as part of a second study, on T cells of mothers and their children.

Sample: blood. The receptor comes from a boy between 2 and 10 years old in good health. The J gene is TRBJ2-5, the V gene TRBV28; D is unresolved. The J call could be wrong; TRBJ2-1 is a better fit for the DNA end. The CDR3 nucleotides read TGTGCCGGCAACTCGTGGGGCAATGAGCAGTTCTTC. Protein product: CAGNSWGNEQFF.